This T cell receptor beta chain was identified in a study of T cells in Graves' hyperthyroidism and ophthalmopathy. Amplified regions were TCR beta CDR3 sequences from RNA transcripts. Researchers ran a first-round RT-PCR on the TCR CDR3 using the HTBI primer set. MiXCR was run by TCRdb on the multiplex PCR reads, yielding one entry per CDR3 protein. The table shows hundreds of thousands of distinct CDR3 sequences, with around 15% occurring only once. This clonotype was detected many times. Germline CDR1 is SGHAT and CDR2 is FQNNGV. This CDR3 is built from 14 residues. The ends were cut back, 5 bases at V and 2 bases at J, with 12 bases in the middle.

Source material: blood. The source of this sequence is a woman aged 40 to 50 with Graves' ophthalmopathy. The rearrangement joins TRBV11-2 to TRBJ1-2; D might be TRBD1 (5 bases). CDR3 amino acids: CASSPIKGNYGYTF. CDR3 in DNA: TGTGCCAGCAGCCCCATCAAGGGGAACTATGGCTACACCTTC.